This TCR beta chain is drawn from a study of blood T cell repertoires in COVID-19. Study background: PBMCs, B-cell-depleted T cells, or T cells provided the cDNA or gDNA that made up the material.

J was trimmed by 5 bases and V by 4 bases; bases with no gene match: 5. The CDR3 has 15 residues. Germline CDR1 is ENHRY and CDR2 is SYGVKD. The data were produced by immunoSEQ multiplex PCR, yet TCRdb's version contains in-frame clones alone and is incomplete. This sample has about 280,000 clones, with 83% found just once. The genes are TRBV10-3 and TRBJ2-2; 9 nucleotides agree with TRBD2. The TCR comes from a woman between 45 and 65 years old who had recovered from COVID-19. The sequencing sample was made of peripheral blood. The DNA for the CDR3 is TGTGCCATCAGTGTGGGGACTAGCTCTACCGGGGAGCTGTTTTTT. It specifies CAISVGTSSTGELFF.